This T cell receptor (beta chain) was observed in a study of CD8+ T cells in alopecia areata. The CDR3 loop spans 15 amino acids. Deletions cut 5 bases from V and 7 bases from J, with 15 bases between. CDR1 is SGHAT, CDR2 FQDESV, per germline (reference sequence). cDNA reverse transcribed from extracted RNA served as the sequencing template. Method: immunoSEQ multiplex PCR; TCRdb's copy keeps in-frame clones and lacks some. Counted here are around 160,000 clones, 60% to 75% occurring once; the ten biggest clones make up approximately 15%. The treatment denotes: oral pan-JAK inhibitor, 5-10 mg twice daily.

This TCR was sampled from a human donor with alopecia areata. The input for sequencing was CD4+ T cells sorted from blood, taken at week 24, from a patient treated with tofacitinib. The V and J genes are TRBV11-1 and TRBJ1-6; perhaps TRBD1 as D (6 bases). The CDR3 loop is CASSRPRGANSPLHF. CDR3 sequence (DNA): TGTGCCAGCAGCAGGCCCAGGGGCGCGAATTCACCCCTCCACTTT.